This TCR beta chain is drawn from a study of metastatic and nonmetastatic thyroid tumors. The sample holds many counts of this clone. Its antigen is as yet unknown. No patient had received any treatment before thyroid surgery. TCRdb re-called the PCR reads with MiXCR. The data show tens of thousands of clones, more than 14% seen once. Study-level points and caveats: Significantly greater TCR beta diversity was reportedly found in malignant thyroid tumors than in benign nodules (in blood and tumor).

This CDR3 region has 15 residues. The V and J ends lost 5 bases and 0 bases respectively, with 13 bases between them. The V gene's germline CDR1 is LNHDA and CDR2 SQIVND (reference sequence). The sample comprised tumor tissue. The J gene is TRBJ1-1, the V gene TRBV19, with D maybe TRBD1 (5 bases). The TCR was taken from a female donor with papillary thyroid cancer or a benign thyroid nodule (not recorded which). Some clones in this sample may be carry-over from other donors' samples. The CDR3, as DNA: TGTGCCAGTAGTCGGGACGGATCCATGAACACTGAAGCTTTCTTT. Translating gives CASSRDGSMNTEAFF.